One sample yielded the 26 T cell receptor beta chains listed below, sequenced in a study of blood T cell repertoires in COVID-19. Generated by immunoSEQ multiplex PCR, the TCRdb table keeps only in-frame clones and is missing some. The table records about 280,000 clones, approximately 88% of them present only once. Sequencing was done on a sample of peripheral blood. All receptors come from a man aged 18 to 30 with active or convalescent COVID-19.

This chain uses TRBV4-1 with TRBJ2-7, with D possibly TRBD1 on 6 matching bases. The CDR3 has 17 amino acids. Germline CDR1 is MGHRA and CDR2 is YSYEKL. V was trimmed by 0 bases and J by 0 bases, leaving 15 bases between them. CDR3 protein: CASSQEPGAQGSYEQYF. CDR3 nucleotides: TGCGCCAGCAGCCAAGAGCCAGGGGCCCAAGGCTCCTACGAGCAGTACTTC.

This clone was detected only once. The chain is built from TRBV6-2 or TRBV6-3 and TRBJ2-7; the match to TRBD1 covers 8 bases. Germline trimming cut 2 bases from V and 6 bases from J; bases unmatched to any gene: 6. CDR3 length: 14 amino acids. The V gene's germline CDR1 is MNHEY and CDR2 SVGEGT. The CDR3 DNA sequence: TGTGCCAGCAGTTACCCCAGGGGGCGCGGCGAGCAGTACTTC. Residues: CASSYPRGRGEQYF.

The V and J genes are TRBV29-1 and TRBJ1-2, with a tentative D call TRBD1 (6 bases). This CDR3 region has 15 residues. Germline assignment: CDR1 SQVTM and CDR2 ANQGSEA. Between the trimmed V and J ends, which lost 0 bases and 0 bases, there was a span of 11 bases. CDR3 sequence (DNA): TGCAGCGTTGAAGATCGGGCAGGGGCTAACTATGGCTACACCTTC. It specifies CSVEDRAGANYGYTF.

Notes on this clone: At one of its ends the junction is not consistent with the germline gene, which may arise from a read error. The rearrangement links TRBV13 to TRBJ1-1; no clear D gene. CDR3 length: 10 residues. Germline V gene lookup returns CDR1 PRHDT and CDR2 FYEKMQ (reference sequence). CDR3 DNA sequence: TGTGCCAGCAGCAACTACGGGGTAAACTTT. This gives the protein CASSNYGVNF.

This sequence joins TRBV19 and TRBJ1-1; D gene ambiguous. Per the germline V gene, CDR1 is LNHDA and CDR2 is SQIVND (reference sequence). The CDR3 is 11 amino acids. V shed 7 bases and J shed 5 bases, with 8 bases lying between them. The CDR3 loop reads CASTDTTEAFF. In nucleotides, the CDR3 is TGTGCCAGTACCGACACTACTGAAGCTTTCTTT.

The V call is TRBV29-1, the J call TRBJ1-1, with D tentatively TRBD1 (6 bases). The V gene lost 7 bases and the J gene lost 4 bases, with 13 bases spanning the gap. CDR1 SQVTM and CDR2 ANQGSEA come from the germline V gene. The CDR3 totals 12 residues. CDR3 DNA: TGCAGCGCCCTACAGGGATCCACTGAAGCTTTCTTT. It encodes CSALQGSTEAFF. Combining the CDR3 with reference TRBV29-1 and TRBJ1-1 gives the whole variable domain SAVISQKPSRDICQRGTSLTIQCQVDSQVTMMFWYRQQPGQSLTLIATANQGSEATYESGFVIDKFPISRPNLTFSTLTVSNMSPEDSSIYLCSALQGSTEAFFGQGTRLTVV.

The chain uses TRBV4-3 and TRBJ1-2, with D tentatively TRBD1 (6 bases). The length of the CDR3 is 15 residues. The germline CDR1 and CDR2 sequences are LGHNA and YSLEER. The V and J ends lost 1 base and 5 bases respectively, with 14 bases between them. DNA of the CDR3: TGCGCCAGCAGCCAAGGTGCAGGGGTGACTTATGGCTACACCTTC. It translates to CASSQGAGVTYGYTF.

The chain links TRBV29-1 to TRBJ1-1; 9 nucleotides agree with TRBD1. The germline gives CDR1 SQVTM, CDR2 ANQGSEA. The trim removed 2 bases at V and 7 bases at J, leaving 17 bases unmatched. CDR3 length: 17 amino acids. The CDR3 is CSVERLGTGRRGFEAFF. The CDR3 region has the DNA TGCAGCGTTGAAAGACTTGGGACAGGGAGGAGGGGCTTTGAAGCTTTCTTT.

The V gene is TRBV3-1 (or the pseudogene TRBV3-2), the J gene TRBJ2-2, with a tentative D call TRBD2 (6 bases). CDR3 length: 17 residues. V lost 2 bases and J lost 7, with 20 bases in between. Germline V gene lookup returns CDR1 LGHDT and CDR2 YNNKEL (reference sequence). The DNA for the CDR3 is TGTGCCAGCAGCCAACATGGCCCTAGCGAGGTAAACGGGGAGCTGTTTTTT. Protein: CASSQHGPSEVNGELFF.

This chain joins TRBV4-1 and TRBJ1-2; 8 bases align to TRBD1. CDR1 and CDR2 (germline): MGHRA, YSYEKL. CDR3 size: 13 residues. V lost 4 bases, J lost 6 bases, and 4 bases stayed unmatched. CDR3: CASSRPTGDGYTF. The CDR3 DNA follows: TGCGCCAGCAGCCGCCCGACAGGGGATGGCTACACCTTC.

The chain carries TRBV9 and TRBJ2-5; D possibly corresponds to TRBD2 (6 bases). Trimming removed 3 bases from V and 5 bases from J, with 20 bases in between. The CDR3 totals 16 residues. Looked up from germline, CDR1 is SGDLS and CDR2 is YYNGEE. CDR3 bases: TGTGCCAGCAGCGCATCCGCGGGATCAAGGAGGGAGACCCAGTACTTC. As protein: CASSASAGSRRETQYF.

The chain couples TRBV27 to TRBJ2-5; 7 positions agree with TRBD1. V shed 7 bases, J shed 5 bases, and the junction held 10 bases outside the gene matches. The CDR3 covers 14 residues. CDR1 and CDR2 (germline): MNHEY, SMNVEV (reference sequence). The CDR3 region is CASTEGASGETQYF. In DNA form, the CDR3 reads TGTGCCAGCACCGAGGGGGCCTCCGGGGAGACCCAGTACTTC.

The J gene is TRBJ1-1, the V gene TRBV5-4; no reliable D call. Trimming took 4 bases from V and 3 from J, leaving 16 bases between them. The CDR3 contains 15 residues. CDR1 is SGHNT and CDR2 is YYREEE in the germline V gene (reference sequence). Here the CDR3 DNA reads TGTGCCAGCAGCACCCGACGGGAAACGTACACTGAAGCTTTCTTT. Translated, it gives CASSTRRETYTEAFF.

The chain couples TRBV7-6 to TRBJ1-6; 8 nucleotides match TRBD1. The CDR3 runs 15 residues. V gave up 5 bases and J gave up 8 bases; unmatched junction bases: 8. Germline CDR1 is SGHVS and CDR2 is FNYEAQ. This CDR3 reads CASSQTGVEDSPLHF. Written as DNA, the CDR3 is TGTGCCAGCAGCCAGACAGGGGTTGAGGATTCACCCCTCCACTTT.

The chain recombines TRBV6-5 with TRBJ2-7, with no clear D. The CDR3 extends over 15 amino acids. With 8 bases removed from V and 2 bases from J, the gap between germline ends came to 19 bases. The germline CDR1 and CDR2 sequences are MNHEY and SVGAGI. CDR3 coding DNA: TGTGCCAGCTCCCGACCGCCCCCAGCGACCTACGAGCAGTACTTC. Residues: CASSRPPPATYEQYF.

The count of this clone is one. The chain is built from TRBV4-1 and TRBJ2-5, with 12 bases lining up with TRBD2. Germline CDR1 and CDR2: MGHRA and YSYEKL. The V segment lost 1 base and the J segment 0 bases; nucleotides outside the gene matches: 0. This CDR3 comprises 16 residues. DNA of the CDR3: TGCGCCAGCAGCCAAGGGACTAGCGGGGACCAAGAGACCCAGTACTTC. It codes for CASSQGTSGDQETQYF.

The chain uses TRBV9 and TRBJ1-1, with D tentatively TRBD1 (6 bases). Between the trimmed V and J ends, which lost 3 bases and 2 bases, there was a span of 17 bases. This CDR3 is 16 amino acids long. In germline, CDR1 is SGDLS, CDR2 YYNGEE. CDR3 nucleotides: TGTGCCAGCAGCGCCTACCCAGGGACATTCAACACTGAAGCTTTCTTT. Translation: CASSAYPGTFNTEAFF.

The chain employs TRBV5-1 and TRBJ2-1, with D tentatively TRBD2 (5 bases). V was pared by 7 bases and J by 0 bases, with 14 bases between. CDR3 length: 15 amino acids. CDR1 and CDR2 (germline): SGHRS, YFSETQ. CDR3 coding DNA: TGCGCCAGCCGGCTAGCTTCGTACTCCTACAATGAGCAGTTCTTC. Its translation is CASRLASYSYNEQFF. Full variable domain (missing parts from reference TRBV5-1 and TRBJ2-1): KAGVTQTPRYLIKTRGQQVTLSCSPISGHRSVSWYQQTPGQGLQFLFEYFSETQRNKGNFPGRFSGRQFSNSRSEMNVSTLELGDSALYLCASRLASYSYNEQFFGPGTRLTVL.

The V and J genes are TRBV5-6 and TRBJ1-1, with no clear D. V was shortened by 0 bases and J by 0 bases, with 9 bases between the two germline ends. The V gene's germline CDR1 is SGHDT and CDR2 YYEEEE. This CDR3 spans 15 amino acids. The CDR3 sequence is CASSLGGGLNTEAFF. In nucleotides, the CDR3 is TGTGCCAGCAGCTTGGGGGGAGGATTGAACACTGAAGCTTTCTTT.

The genes are TRBV2 and TRBJ1-5; TRBD1 agrees at 7 bases. After removal of 5 bases from V and 2 bases from J, the junction contained 9 bases not matched to a gene. Germline CDR1 is SNHLY and CDR2 is FYNNEI. This CDR3 region has 16 residues. The CDR3 spells CASSPNRGIGNQPQHF. Here the CDR3 DNA reads TGTGCCAGCAGTCCGAACAGGGGAATTGGCAATCAGCCCCAGCATTTT.

The rearrangement links TRBV10-2 to TRBJ2-7; 11 nucleotides agree with TRBD2. Germline CDR1 and CDR2: WSHSY and SAAADI. The CDR3 sequence is 16 residues long. The V segment lost 0 bases and the J segment 2 bases; nucleotides outside the gene matches: 3. CDR3: CASSESIAGGAYEQYF. In nucleotides, the CDR3 is TGCGCCAGCAGTGAGTCGATAGCGGGGGGGGCCTACGAGCAGTACTTC.

This clone was counted once. The chain employs TRBV6-6 and TRBJ2-1; 10 bases match TRBD1. This CDR3 has 16 residues. Germline V CDR1 and CDR2: MNHNY, SVGAGI (reference sequence). The V segment lost 1 base and the J segment 5 bases; nucleotides outside the gene matches: 5. The chain's CDR3 is CASSYLGQGRNNEQFF. The CDR3 DNA sequence: TGTGCCAGCAGTTACTTGGGACAGGGGAGAAACAATGAGCAGTTCTTC.

The chain joins TRBV7-2 to TRBJ2-2; D is perhaps TRBD2 (6 bases). The germline V gene has CDR1 SGHTA and CDR2 FQGNSA. The CDR3 length is 15 residues. Trimming removed 2 bases from V and 8 bases from J, with 15 bases in between. The CDR3 region is CASSLKLRGGGELFF. CDR3 nucleotides: TGTGCCAGCAGCTTAAAGTTGCGGGGTGGAGGGGAGCTGTTTTTT.

This rearrangement joins TRBV1 to TRBJ2-3; the table's TRBD2 call for D was not verified on the DNA. TRBV1 is recorded as a pseudogene. The CDR3 sequence is 18 residues long. CDR3: CTSSPEVLAGGATDTQYF. The CDR3 nucleotides are TGCACCAGCAGCCCGGAAGTTTTAGCGGGGGGGGCAACAGATACGCAGTATTTT.

The chain employs TRBV27 and TRBJ1-5; no firm D call. CDR3 size: 15 residues. CDR1 is MNHEY, CDR2 SMNVEV, per germline (reference sequence). V lost 0 bases and J lost 1, with 7 bases in between. DNA of the CDR3: TGTGCCAGCAGTTTATCGGGCCTAAGCAATCAGCCCCAGCATTTT. Translated: CASSLSGLSNQPQHF.

The rearrangement joins TRBV7-9 to TRBJ2-5; the D is unclear. The CDR3 is made up of 12 amino acids. Trimming cost V 1 base and J 4 bases, with 4 bases left between them. Germline CDR1 and CDR2: SEHNR and FQNEAQ (reference sequence). The CDR3 reads CASSLGRETQYF. CDR3 DNA sequence: TGTGCCAGCAGCTTAGGCAGAGAGACCCAGTACTTC.